Given below is one T cell receptor (beta chain) in context. The antigen remains unidentified. This sample was taken from a study of T cell responses to AZD1222 COVID-19 vaccine. Overall study findings and caveats: Just a handful of AZD1222 recipients were seropositive at baseline. Among the donors, most were white British and more were female, and clonal diversity was possibly underestimated.

The V gene's germline CDR1 is LGHNA and CDR2 YSLEER. V was shortened by 4 bases and J by 2 bases, with 14 bases between the two germline ends. The CDR3 consists of 15 residues. Profiling relied on immunoSEQ multiplex PCR, and the TCRdb table lists in-frame clones only, not all of them. Found here are some 150,000 clones, 88% of them singletons; the top ten hold approximately 4.5%. The material sequenced was peripheral blood, taken 28 days after the second AZD1222 dose. The rearrangement uses TRBV4-3 and TRBJ1-1; D possibly corresponds to TRBD1 (5 bases). This clonotype was obtained from an adult who received the AZD1222 COVID-19 vaccine. CDR3 amino acids: CASSRSLGGNTEAFF. Written as DNA, the CDR3 is TGCGCCAGCAGCCGGTCCTTGGGGGGAAACACTGAAGCTTTCTTT.